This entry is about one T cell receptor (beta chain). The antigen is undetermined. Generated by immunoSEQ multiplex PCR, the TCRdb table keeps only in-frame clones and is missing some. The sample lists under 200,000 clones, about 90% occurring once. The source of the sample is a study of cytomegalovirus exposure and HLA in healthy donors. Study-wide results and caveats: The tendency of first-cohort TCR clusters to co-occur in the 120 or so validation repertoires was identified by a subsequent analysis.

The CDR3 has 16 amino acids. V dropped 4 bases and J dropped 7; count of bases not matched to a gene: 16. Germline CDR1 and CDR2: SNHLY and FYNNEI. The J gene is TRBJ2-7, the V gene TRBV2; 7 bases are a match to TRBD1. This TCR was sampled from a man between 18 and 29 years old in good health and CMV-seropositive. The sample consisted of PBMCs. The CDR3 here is CASSAPLTGAPREQYF. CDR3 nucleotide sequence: TGTGCCAGCAGTGCTCCTTTAACAGGGGCCCCGAGGGAGCAGTACTTC.